These 7 T cell receptor beta chains share one sample of origin, sequenced in a study of CD8+ T cells in alopecia areata. As the sequencing template, cDNA was produced by extracting RNA and reverse transcribing it. Here immunoSEQ multiplex PCR was the method, and the copy in TCRdb shows in-frame clones only, minus some. The profile shows more than 95,000 clones, approximately 52% of them singletons. Noted treatment: oral pan-JAK inhibitor, 5-10 mg twice daily. Sequencing used CD8+ T cells sorted from blood, obtained at week 4, from a patient treated with tofacitinib. Receptors were obtained from a human donor with alopecia areata.

The chain uses TRBV27 and TRBJ2-6; D might be TRBD1 (5 bases). The CDR3 totals 17 residues. Trimming shortened V by 5 bases and J by 0 bases, and 14 bases separated the two germline ends. Per germline, CDR1 MNHEY and CDR2 SMNVEV (reference sequence). The CDR3 DNA sequence: TGTGCCAGCAGTGAGACAGAACTCAACTCTGGGGCCAACGTCCTGACTTTC. Its translation is CASSETELNSGANVLTF.

The CDR3 here is CASSGSTSGSTDTQYF. The CDR3 region has the DNA TGTGCCAGCAGCGGATCTACTAGCGGCAGCACAGATACGCAGTATTTT. This chain connects TRBV5-4 to TRBJ2-3; 8 nucleotides agree with TRBD2. The V gene's germline CDR1 is SGHNT and CDR2 YYREEE (reference sequence). J lost 0 bases, V lost 4 bases, and 7 bases had no gene match. This CDR3 has 16 residues.

The CDR3, as DNA: TGCAGCGTTGAAGATTATCAGGAGCCCAACAATGAGCAGTTCTTC. Protein product: CSVEDYQEPNNEQFF. This chain links TRBV29-1 with TRBJ2-1; D unclear. Trimming shortened V by 0 bases and J by 5 bases, and 14 bases separated the two germline ends. This CDR3 has 15 residues. Germline CDR1 is SQVTM and CDR2 is ANQGSEA.

The J gene is TRBJ1-2, the V gene TRBV15; perhaps TRBD1 as D (5 bases). The CDR3 has 13 residues. V lost 8 bases and J 7 bases, leaving 17 bases between the germline ends. Germline assignment: CDR1 LNHNV and CDR2 YYDKDF (reference sequence). The CDR3 protein is CATSPGGGFGYTF. The CDR3 nucleotides are TGTGCCACCTCCCCCGGGGGAGGGTTTGGCTACACCTTC.

This clone was observed a handful of times. The V call is TRBV7-9, the J call TRBJ1-5; 7 bases are a match to TRBD1. Unmatched junction bases numbered 4, after V lost 2 bases and J lost 3 bases. Germline assignment: CDR1 SEHNR and CDR2 FQNEAQ (reference sequence). The CDR3 has 15 residues. This chain's CDR3 is CASSLPGGNNQPQHF. The CDR3 region has the DNA TGTGCCAGCAGCTTACCAGGGGGGAACAATCAGCCCCAGCATTTT. The full variable domain, in which reference TRBV7-9 and TRBJ1-5 provide the parts outside the CDR3, is DTGVSQNPRHKITKRGQNVTFRCDPISEHNRLYWYRQTLGQGPEFLTYFQNEAQLEKSRLLSDRFSAERPKGSFSTLEIQRTEQGDSAMYLCASSLPGGNNQPQHFGDGTRLSIL.

CDR3 in amino acids: CSVWTSGGAWEQFF. The CDR3 DNA reads as TGCAGCGTGTGGACTAGCGGGGGGGCCTGGGAGCAGTTCTTC. V usage is TRBV29-1 and J usage is TRBJ2-1, with 15 bases identical to TRBD2. J lost 10 bases, V lost 6 bases, and 7 bases had no gene match. CDR1 is SQVTM and CDR2 is ANQGSEA in the germline V gene. CDR3 length equals 14 residues.

The rearrangement uses TRBV2 and TRBJ1-3; D unclear. CDR1 and CDR2 from the germline V gene are SNHLY and FYNNEI. Trimming pared 5 bases from V and 0 bases from J, leaving 11 bases between. The CDR3 is 15 residues long. The CDR3 spells CASSNAGNSGNTIYF. The CDR3 DNA is TGTGCCAGCAGTAATGCTGGCAACTCTGGAAACACCATATATTTT.